This T cell receptor beta chain was observed in a study of T cell responses to AZD1222 COVID-19 vaccine. Germline CDR1 MNHNY, CDR2 SVGAGI (reference sequence). The CDR3 runs to 15 residues. Germline trimming cut 10 bases from V and 2 bases from J; bases unmatched to any gene: 8. The protocol was immunoSEQ multiplex PCR, while the TCRdb copy is restricted to in-frame clones and leaves out a portion. The sample holds 180,000 or so clones, about 92% seen once. This chain links TRBV6-6 with TRBJ2-7; 13 nucleotides match TRBD2. This receptor was identified in an adult who received the AZD1222 COVID-19 vaccine. The sequencing here drew on peripheral blood, taken 28 days after the second AZD1222 dose. CDR3 coding DNA: TGTGCCACAAGCACTAGCGGGAGGGATACCTACGAGCAGTACTTC. It yields the protein CATSTSGRDTYEQYF.